This TCR beta chain derives from a study of T cell changes during pregnancy in multiple sclerosis. The CDR3 covers 19 residues. V lost 2 bases and J lost 4; bases outside the gene matches: 12. The germline CDR1 and CDR2 sequences are MDHEN and SYDVKM. Measured with immunoSEQ multiplex PCR; TCRdb has only the in-frame clones, and not every one. The table lists about 75,000 clones, 90% to 95% of them singletons, with roughly 0.14% in the top ten. This chain links TRBV28 with TRBJ2-5, with 14 positions matching TRBD2. The receptor was derived from a female donor with multiple sclerosis, enrolled in a pregnancy study. Sequenced here: CD4+ T cells from peripheral blood mononuclear cells, sampled after pregnancy. The CDR3 loop reads CASSLGPSRLAGGGETQYF. CDR3 DNA sequence: TGTGCCAGCAGTTTAGGCCCATCCAGACTAGCGGGAGGGGGAGAGACCCAGTACTTC.